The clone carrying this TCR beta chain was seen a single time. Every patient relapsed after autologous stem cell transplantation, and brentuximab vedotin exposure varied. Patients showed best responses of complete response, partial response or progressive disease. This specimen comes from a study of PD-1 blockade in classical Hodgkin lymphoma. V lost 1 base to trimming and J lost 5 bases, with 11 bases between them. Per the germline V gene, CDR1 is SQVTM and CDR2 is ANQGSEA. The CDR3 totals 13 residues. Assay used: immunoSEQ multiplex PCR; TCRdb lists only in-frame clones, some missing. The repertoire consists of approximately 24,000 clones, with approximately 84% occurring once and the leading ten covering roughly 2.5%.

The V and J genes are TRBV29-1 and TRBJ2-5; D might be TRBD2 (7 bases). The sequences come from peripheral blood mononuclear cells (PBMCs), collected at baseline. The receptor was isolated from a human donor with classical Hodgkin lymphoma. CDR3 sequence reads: CSVEVGGRETQYF. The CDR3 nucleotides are TGCAGCGTTGAAGTCGGGGGGCGGGAGACCCAGTACTTC. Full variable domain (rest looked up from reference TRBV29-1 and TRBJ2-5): SAVISQKPSRDICQRGTSLTIQCQVDSQVTMMFWYRQQPGQSLTLIATANQGSEATYESGFVIDKFPISRPNLTFSTLTVSNMSPEDSSIYLCSVEVGGRETQYFGPGTRLLVL.